This TCR beta chain was sequenced for a study of blood T cell repertoires in COVID-19. Germline CDR1 reads LNHDA; CDR2 reads SQIVND (reference sequence). The CDR3 totals 14 residues. Trimming pared 6 bases from V and 0 bases from J, leaving 9 bases between. Method: immunoSEQ multiplex PCR; TCRdb's copy keeps in-frame clones and lacks some. The sample has under 300,000 clones; roughly 88% are singletons. The TCR comes from a man aged 80 or over with acute or convalescent COVID-19. This sequence joins TRBV19 and TRBJ2-1, with D tentatively TRBD2 (6 bases). The sample was peripheral blood. In DNA, the CDR3 is TGTGCCAGTAGGGACGGGAGCTCCTACAATGAGCAGTTCTTC. Its translation: CASRDGSSYNEQFF.